The rows below give T cell receptor beta chains drawn from one sample of a study of shared clonotypes between healthy human individuals. The protocol was immunoSEQ multiplex PCR, while the TCRdb copy is restricted to in-frame clones and leaves out a portion. This table has about 2 million clones, roughly 95% appearing once. The sample was naive CD4+ T cells sorted from blood. These receptors were collected from a young man in good health. Both conserved end residues are part of each CDR3. The D gene is left open where the match is weak. Part of the rows lack a size; the others show once, few, many or a class for expanded clones.

TRBJ2-3 TRBV29-1 NA NA CSVVLDSPWSTDTQYF TGCAGCGTTGTACTGGACAGTCCATGGTCCACAGATACGCAGTATTTT
TRBJ2-7 TRBV30 NA NA CAWSLNEQYF TGTGCCTGGAGTTTAAACGAGCAGTACTTC
TRBJ1-2 TRBV27 TRBD1 NA CASRISGTGHGYTF TGTGCCAGCAGAATATCCGGGACAGGGCATGGCTACACCTTC
TRBJ2-7 TRBV19 TRBD1 NA CASRDRGFKQYF TGTGCCAGTAGGGACAGGGGGTTCAAGCAGTACTTC
TRBJ1-1 TRBV30 NA NA CAWRVWGGVTEAFF TGTGCCTGGAGGGTCTGGGGGGGAGTGACTGAAGCTTTCTTT
TRBJ1-1 TRBV19 NA NA CASSRTGKTEAFF TGTGCCAGTAGTAGGACGGGGAAGACTGAAGCTTTCTTT
TRBJ1-1 TRBV4-3 NA NA CASSQVYDGPNTEAFF TGCGCCAGCAGCCAAGTATATGACGGACCGAACACTGAAGCTTTCTTT
TRBJ2-3 TRBV11-2 NA once CASSLDLPDTQYF TGTGCCAGCAGCTTAGATTTACCGGATACGCAGTATTTT
TRBJ1-5 TRBV7-2 NA NA CASSLGPGDSNQPQHF TGTGCCAGCAGCCTAGGGCCAGGGGATAGCAATCAGCCCCAGCATTTT
TRBJ2-1 TRBV6-6 TRBD2 NA CASSWGGTEQFF TGTGCCAGCAGTTGGGGGGGGACTGAGCAGTTCTTC
TRBJ1-4 TRBV5-1 NA NA CASSHNGQSPTNEKLFF TGCGCCAGCAGCCACAACGGACAGTCCCCAACTAATGAAAAACTGTTTTTT
TRBJ2-7 TRBV5-4 TRBD2 NA CASSLGTSGINEQYF TGTGCCAGCAGCTTGGGGACTAGCGGGATCAACGAGCAGTACTTC
TRBJ2-1 TRBV27 NA NA CASSLGNPTAKQFF TGTGCCAGCAGTTTAGGCAACCCGACAGCGAAGCAGTTCTTC
TRBJ2-1 TRBV18 TRBD2 NA CASSPSRGGQREVDEQFF TGTGCCAGCTCACCCTCTAGGGGTGGCCAGCGGGAGGTGGATGAGCAGTTCTTC
TRBJ2-7 TRBV6-6 TRBD2 NA CASRGTSGRAYEQYF TGTGCCAGCAGGGGGACTAGCGGGAGGGCCTACGAGCAGTACTTC
TRBJ2-6 TRBV5-1 TRBD1 NA CASSPGQASPLWANVLTF TGCGCCAGCAGCCCCGGACAGGCCTCTCCTCTTTGGGCCAACGTCCTGACTTTC